This T cell receptor (beta chain) appears in the sequencing data of a study of T-cell reconstitution after alpha-beta-depleted transplantation in children. The length of the CDR3 is 15 residues. CDR1 and CDR2 (germline): SNHLY, FYNNEI. V gave up 2 bases and J gave up 4 bases, with 11 bases separating them. This clonotype was counted between two and nine times. The library targeted TCRbeta and was prepared with unique molecular identifiers. TCRdb fed the PCR reads into MiXCR, producing one record per CDR3 protein. This table holds about 230,000 distinct CDR3 sequences, roughly a tenth found once. This sample comprised PBMCs from the stem cell graft donor, obtained from the stem cell graft. This chain links TRBV2 with TRBJ2-2; tentative D call: TRBD2 (6 bases). The receptor was isolated from a human donor who donated a stem cell graft to a child with SCID. The CDR3 loop reads CASSELRRATGELFF. The CDR3 DNA follows: TGTGCCAGCAGTGAACTAAGGAGGGCCACCGGGGAGCTGTTTTTT.